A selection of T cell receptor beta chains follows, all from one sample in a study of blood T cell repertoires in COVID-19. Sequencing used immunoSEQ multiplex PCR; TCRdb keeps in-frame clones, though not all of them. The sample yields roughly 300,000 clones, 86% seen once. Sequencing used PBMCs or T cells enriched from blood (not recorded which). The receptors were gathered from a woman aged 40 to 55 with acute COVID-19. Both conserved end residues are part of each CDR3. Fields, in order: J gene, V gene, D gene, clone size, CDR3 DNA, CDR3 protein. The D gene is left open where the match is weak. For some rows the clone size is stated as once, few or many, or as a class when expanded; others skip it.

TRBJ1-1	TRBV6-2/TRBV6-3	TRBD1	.	TGTGCCAGCAGTTACTCGATAAGGGGGCGGCATGACACTGAAGCTTTCTTT	CASSYSIRGRHDTEAFF
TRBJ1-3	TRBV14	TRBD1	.	TGTGCCAGCAGCCTAGGGACAGTGATATGGGGTTCTGGAAACACCATATATTTT	CASSLGTVIWGSGNTIYF
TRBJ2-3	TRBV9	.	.	TGTGCCAGCAGCCCACGTTCTTTGATAGGGGCAGATACGCAGTATTTT	CASSPRSLIGADTQYF
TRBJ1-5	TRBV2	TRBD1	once	TGTGCCAGCAGTTGGGATCCTGGACAGGGCAATCAGCCCCAGCATTTT	CASSWDPGQGNQPQHF
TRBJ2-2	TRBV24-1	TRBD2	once	TGTGCCACCAGTGATTCGACCCGACTAGCGATCACCGGGGAGCTGTTTTTT	CATSDSTRLAITGELFF
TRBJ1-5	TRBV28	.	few	TGTGCCAGCAGTTTACGTCTTAGCAATCAGCCCCAGCATTTT	CASSLRLSNQPQHF
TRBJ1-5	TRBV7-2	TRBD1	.	TGTGCCAGCAGTCAAAGGGCAGGGGGAGGCAATCAGCCCCAGCATTTT	CASSQRAGGGNQPQHF
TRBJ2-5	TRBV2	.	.	TGTGCCAGCAGACAGGAAAAAGAGACCCAGTACTTC	CASRQEKETQYF
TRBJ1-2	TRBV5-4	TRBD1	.	TGTGCCAGCAGCCCCTGGCAGGGGGCACCGACATATGGCTACACCTTC	CASSPWQGAPTYGYTF
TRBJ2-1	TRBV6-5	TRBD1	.	TGTGCCAGCAGCCCCGGGACAGGGAACGGAAATGAGCAGTTCTTC	CASSPGTGNGNEQFF
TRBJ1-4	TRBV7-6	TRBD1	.	TGTGCCAGCAGCTTCCTTACCGCAGGGGGCTTGGAAAAACTGTTTTTT	CASSFLTAGGLEKLFF
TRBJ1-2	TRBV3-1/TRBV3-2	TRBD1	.	TGTGCCAGCAGCCAGGCCGGGACAGGGGGCCGTAACTATGGCTACACCTTC	CASSQAGTGGRNYGYTF
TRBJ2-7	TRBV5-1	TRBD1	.	TGCGCCAGCAGCTTGGTCCCCGACAGGGCGAACGAGCAGTACTTC	CASSLVPDRANEQYF
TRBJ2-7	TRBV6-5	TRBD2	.	TGTGCCAGCGGCTACTCCGGGACTAGAACTTACGAGCAGTACTTC	CASGYSGTRTYEQYF
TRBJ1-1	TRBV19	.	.	TGTGCCAGTAGGACTGGGGGAAGAGTTCACAGGGACACTGAAGCTTTCTTT	CASRTGGRVHRDTEAFF